The entry below describes one TCR beta chain. The antigen remains undetermined. Semi-nested PCR with Nested Universal Primer A followed constant-region reverse priming of full-length variable regions. TCRdb ran MiXCR on the 5' RACE reads and lists one entry per CDR3 protein. The data contain around 10,000 distinct CDR3 sequences, around a quarter of them singletons. Trimming took 8 bases from V and 4 from J, leaving 18 bases between them. This CDR3 region has 15 residues. CDR1 and CDR2 from the germline V gene are MNHEY and SVGAGI. Study-level findings and limits: Tumor Treg TCRs overlapped most with tumor naive CD4+ cells. The TCR gene usage of tumor memory CD4+ T cells clustered together with blood and lymph node memory CD4+ cells and with lymph node naive CD4+ cells. Whole repertoires were not studied in the larger cohort, only one V-J beta rearrangement.

The sorted Tregs were CD4+CD25+CD127-/low cells. The V and J genes are TRBV6-5 and TRBJ1-5, with D perhaps matching TRBD1 (5 bases). The source of this sequence is a female donor with breast cancer. The source material was Tregs sorted from a lymph node. The CDR3 here is CASSPGGDGNQPQHF. In DNA form, the CDR3 reads TGTGCCAGCTCCCCGGGAGGGGACGGTAATCAGCCCCAGCATTTT.